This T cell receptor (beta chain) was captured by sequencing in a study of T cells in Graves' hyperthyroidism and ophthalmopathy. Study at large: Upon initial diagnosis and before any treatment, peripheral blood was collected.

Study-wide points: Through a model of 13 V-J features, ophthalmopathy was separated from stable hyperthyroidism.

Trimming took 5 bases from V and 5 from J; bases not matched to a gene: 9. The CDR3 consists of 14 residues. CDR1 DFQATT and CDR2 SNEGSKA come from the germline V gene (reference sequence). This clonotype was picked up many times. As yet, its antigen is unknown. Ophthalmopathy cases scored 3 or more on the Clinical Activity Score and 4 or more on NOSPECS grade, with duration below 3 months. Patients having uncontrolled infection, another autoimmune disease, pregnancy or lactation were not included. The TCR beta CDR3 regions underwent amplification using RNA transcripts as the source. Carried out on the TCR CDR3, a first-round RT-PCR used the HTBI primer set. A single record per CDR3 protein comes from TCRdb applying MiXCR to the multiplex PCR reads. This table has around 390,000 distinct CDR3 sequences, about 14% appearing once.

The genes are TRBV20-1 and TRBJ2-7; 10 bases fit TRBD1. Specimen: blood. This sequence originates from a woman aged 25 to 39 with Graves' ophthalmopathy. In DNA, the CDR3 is TGCAGTGCTTATCCACCGGGACAGGGGAACGAGCAGTACTTC. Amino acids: CSAYPPGQGNEQYF.